This entry lists 29 T cell receptor beta chains sequenced from one sample in a study of beta chain features in type 1 diabetes. Study observations and caveats: Type 1 diabetes patients showed a moderate but significant shortening of TCRB CDR3s in all four CD4+ subsets.

TCRB transcripts that were expressed got sequenced, as all of the isolated RNA had been reverse transcribed. Repertoires were generated with immunoSEQ multiplex PCR, while TCRdb's copy carries only in-frame clones and drops some. Among around 150,000 clones listed, approximately 10% were seen once. What these receptors recognize is not known. The sequencing input was central memory CD4+ T cells from blood. Receptors were obtained from a woman under 40 with type 1 diabetes.

This clone has only a few counts. This chain uses TRBV19 with TRBJ2-3; tentative D call: TRBD2 (6 bases). V shed 6 bases and J shed 4 bases, with 14 bases lying between them. The V gene's germline CDR1 is LNHDA and CDR2 SQIVND (reference sequence). The CDR3 has 14 amino acids. CDR3 in DNA: TGTGCCAGTAGCCCCCGGAGGGCACCAGATACGCAGTATTTT. It encodes CASSPRRAPDTQYF.

The sample holds a few counts of this clone. This CDR3 is also generated by other DNA sequences in the sample. The chain is built from TRBV11-2 and TRBJ1-1, with D tentatively TRBD1 (6 bases). Germline V gives CDR1 SGHAT, CDR2 FQNNGV. CDR3 length: 13 amino acids. V gave up 4 bases and J gave up 3 bases, with 9 bases separating them. In DNA form, the CDR3 reads TGTGCCAGCAGCTCACAGGGTGACACTGAAGCTTTCTTT. This gives the protein CASSSQGDTEAFF.

This clone has more than one count but fewer than ten. The chain employs TRBV7-9 and TRBJ2-4; 7 bases are a match to TRBD1. Germline CDR1 is SEHNR and CDR2 is FQNEAQ (reference sequence). The V segment lost 1 base and the J segment 0 bases; nucleotides outside the gene matches: 3. This CDR3 comprises 16 residues. In DNA, the CDR3 is TGTGCCAGCAGCTTAGGGCAGGGGGTAGCCAAAAACATTCAGTACTTC. It is translated as CASSLGQGVAKNIQYF.

This clone showed up just a few times. This rearrangement joins TRBV18 to TRBJ1-1; D unclear. Looked up from germline, CDR1 is KGHSH and CDR2 is LQKENI. The CDR3 loop spans 12 amino acids. The V and J ends lost 3 bases and 9 bases respectively, with 11 bases between them. The CDR3 nucleotides are TGTGCCAGCTCACCGATGGAGGGTCAAGCTTTCTTT. Protein: CASSPMEGQAFF. The variable domain in full, completed from reference TRBV18 and TRBJ1-1, reads NAGVMQNPRHLVRRRGQEARLRCSPMKGHSHVYWYRQLPEEGLKFMVYLQKENIIDESGMPKERFSAEFPKEGPSILRIQQVVRGDSAAYFCASSPMEGQAFFGQGTRLTVV.

V is TRBV5-1 and J is TRBJ2-7; 11 nucleotides match TRBD2. V shed 4 bases, J shed 2 bases, and the junction held 2 bases outside the gene matches. Germline V lookup: CDR1 SGHRS, CDR2 YFSETQ. The CDR3 has 14 residues. The CDR3 sequence: CASSVSGRAYEQYF. The CDR3 DNA reads TGCGCCAGCAGCGTTAGCGGGAGGGCCTACGAGCAGTACTTC. The full variable domain, with the rest looked up from reference TRBV5-1 and TRBJ2-7, is KAGVTQTPRYLIKTRGQQVTLSCSPISGHRSVSWYQQTPGQGLQFLFEYFSETQRNKGNFPGRFSGRQFSNSRSEMNVSTLELGDSALYLCASSVSGRAYEQYFGPGTRLTVT.

This clone was seen only a few times. The rearrangement links TRBV28 to TRBJ2-5, with 13 bases that match TRBD2. Trimming removed 3 bases from V and 5 bases from J; junction bases left unmatched: 12. Looked up from germline, CDR1 is MDHEN and CDR2 is SYDVKM. The CDR3 sequence is 18 residues long. The CDR3 nucleotides are TGTGCCAGCAGTTTGATAGGGACTAGCGGGACGGGGAGGGAGACCCAGTACTTC. Residues: CASSLIGTSGTGRETQYF. Looking up the rest from reference TRBV28 and TRBJ2-5 gives the full variable domain: DVKVTQSSRYLVKRTGEKVFLECVQDMDHENMFWYRQDPGLGLRLIYFSYDVKMKEKGDIPEGYSVSREKKERFSLILESASTNQTSMYLCASSLIGTSGTGRETQYFGPGTRLLVL.

The chain couples TRBV11-1 to TRBJ2-5, with TRBD1 identical over 7 bases. Germline assignment: CDR1 SGHAT and CDR2 FQDESV (reference sequence). The CDR3 is 13 residues long. Trimming took 9 bases from V and 4 from J; bases not matched to a gene: 8. CDR3 loop: CASMDRPRETQYF. The DNA of the CDR3 is TGTGCCAGTATGGACAGGCCCAGAGAGACCCAGTACTTC.

This clone was seen a handful of times. The CDR3 bases are TGTGCCACCAGCAGAGGAAGGGGGGGGTCGAGCTACACCTTC. Translation: CATSRGRGGSSYTF. This chain links TRBV15 with TRBJ1-2; perhaps TRBD1 as D (6 bases). This CDR3 has 14 amino acids. Germline V gene sequence: CDR1 LNHNV, CDR2 YYDKDF (reference sequence). Trimming left V 1 base short and J 9 bases short, with 15 bases between. The full variable domain, its missing parts supplied by reference TRBV15 and TRBJ1-2, is DAMVIQNPRYQVTQFGKPVTLSCSQTLNHNVMYWYQQKSSQAPKLLFHYYDKDFNNEADTPDNFQSRRPNTSFCFLDIRSPGLGDTAMYLCATSRGRGGSSYTFGSGTRLTVV.

This clone has a handful of counts. The V gene is TRBV9, the J gene TRBJ2-3; D is perhaps TRBD1 (6 bases). Per the germline V gene, CDR1 is SGDLS and CDR2 is YYNGEE. CDR3 size: 15 residues. Trimming removed 3 bases from V and 0 bases from J, with 11 bases in between. CDR3 sequence reads: CASSGDRPSTDTQYF. In DNA form, the CDR3 reads TGTGCCAGCAGCGGAGACAGGCCTAGCACAGATACGCAGTATTTT.

This clone was seen more than once but under ten times. A junction end diverges from the germline sequence, so it may reflect a read error. This chain links TRBV7-7 with TRBJ2-2, with 9 bases identical to TRBD1. Germline lookup yields CDR1 SSHAT and CDR2 FNYEAQ (reference sequence). The CDR3 sequence is 14 residues long. The CDR3 DNA reads TGTGCTAGCAGCCCTGGGACAGGGACCGGGGAGCTGTTTTTT. This codes for CASSPGTGTGELFF.

The chain links TRBV4-1 to TRBJ2-3; 10 bases map to TRBD2. The CDR3 loop spans 15 amino acids. J was trimmed by 8 bases and V by 0 bases; bases with no gene match: 5. Per germline, CDR1 MGHRA and CDR2 YSYEKL. DNA of the CDR3: TGCGCCAGCAGCCAAGAAGGGAGCGGGAGGGGTACGCAGTATTTT. Its translation is CASSQEGSGRGTQYF.

The genes are TRBV18 and TRBJ1-5, with D maybe TRBD1 (6 bases). With 3 bases removed from V and 3 bases from J, the gap between germline ends came to 12 bases. CDR3 length equals 15 residues. From germline, CDR1 is KGHSH and CDR2 LQKENI. The DNA for the CDR3 is TGTGCCAGCTCACCGGAGGACAGCGACAATCAGCCCCAGCATTTT. This gives the protein CASSPEDSDNQPQHF.

J is TRBJ1-2 and V is TRBV7-9; 8 nucleotides match TRBD1. J gave up 7 bases and V 1 base, and 14 bases lay outside the gene matches. The CDR3 runs 17 residues. Germline V gene data show CDR1 as SEHNR and CDR2 as FQNEAQ (reference sequence). This chain's CDR3 is CASSLDLGTGLGGGYTF. The CDR3 DNA reads TGTGCCAGCAGCTTAGATCTCGGGACAGGACTTGGCGGTGGCTACACCTTC.

This sequence joins TRBV28 and TRBJ2-5, with a weak D call TRBD2 (6 bases). Germline loops: CDR1 MDHEN, CDR2 SYDVKM. The CDR3 runs 13 residues. Trimming shortened V by 5 bases and J by 1 base, and 8 bases separated the two germline ends. CDR3: CASSTSSQETQYF. The DNA for the CDR3 is TGTGCCAGCAGTACTAGCTCCCAAGAGACCCAGTACTTC.

This clone was detected only a few times. The chain carries TRBV7-9 and TRBJ2-5; TRBD2 might be the D (5 bases). Germline V gene lookup returns CDR1 SEHNR and CDR2 FQNEAQ (reference sequence). Trimming pared 1 base from V and 7 bases from J, leaving 10 bases between. CDR3 length: 13 amino acids. CDR3 in DNA: TGTGCCAGCAGCTTAGAAGAGGGTTCGACCCAGTACTTC. Translating it yields CASSLEEGSTQYF.

The CDR3 DNA reads TGTGCCAGCAGTTACCAACAGGGGGCTAACTATGGCTACACCTTC. Encoded protein: CASSYQQGANYGYTF. The V and J genes are TRBV6-5 and TRBJ1-2; 8 bases align to TRBD1. Germline trimming cut 2 bases from V and 0 bases from J; bases unmatched to any gene: 2. Germline V gives CDR1 MNHEY, CDR2 SVGAGI. This CDR3 has 15 residues.

The rearrangement uses TRBV10-3 and TRBJ2-2; 11 nucleotides line up with TRBD2. In germline, CDR1 is ENHRY, CDR2 SYGVKD. This CDR3 has 15 residues. V lost 4 bases, J lost 4 bases, and 2 bases stayed unmatched. The CDR3 sequence: CAISGTSGGTGELFF. The CDR3 bases are TGTGCCATCAGTGGAACTAGCGGGGGCACCGGGGAGCTGTTTTTT.

The V gene is TRBV19, the J gene TRBJ2-7, with TRBD1 identical over 8 bases. The V and J ends lost 11 bases and 1 base, in that order; junction bases with no gene match: 7. CDR3 length equals 13 residues. Germline CDR1 is LNHDA and CDR2 is SQIVND (reference sequence). The CDR3 sequence: CACQRQGSYEQYF. Written as DNA, the CDR3 is TGTGCCTGCCAAAGACAGGGGTCCTACGAGCAGTACTTC.

About this clone: At one end, the junction sequence differs from germline, possibly due to a read error. V is TRBV7-9 and J is TRBJ2-4, with TRBD2 matching over 9 bases. This CDR3 region has 19 residues. CDR1 and CDR2 (germline): SEHNR, FQNEAQ (reference sequence). The CDR3 here is CASSRPLGSGSLIKHIQYF. In nucleotides, the CDR3 is TGTGCCAGCAGCCGACCCTTGGGTAGCGGGAGTCTGATCAAACACATTCAGTACTTC.

This clone was seen a few times. The chain employs TRBV11-2 and TRBJ2-1; TRBD2 might be the D (6 bases). This CDR3 is built from 14 residues. V lost 5 bases and J 2 bases, leaving 10 bases between the germline ends. CDR1 is SGHAT and CDR2 is FQNNGV in the germline V gene. The CDR3 bases are TGTGCCAGCAGCCGGGACTTACCCTACAATGAGCAGTTCTTC. This translates into CASSRDLPYNEQFF. The full variable domain, with the rest looked up from reference TRBV11-2 and TRBJ2-1, is EAGVAQSPRYKIIEKRQSVAFWCNPISGHATLYWYQQILGQGPKLLIQFQNNGVVDDSQLPKDRFSAERLKGVDSTLKIQPAKLEDSAVYLCASSRDLPYNEQFFGPGTRLTVL.

The chain carries TRBV6-6 and TRBJ2-1; 9 bases are shared with TRBD1. This CDR3 contains 15 residues. Per the germline V gene, CDR1 is MNHNY and CDR2 is SVGAGI (reference sequence). J gave up 0 bases and V 10 bases, and 7 bases lay outside the gene matches. The CDR3 sequence is CATWVGQGSYNEQFF. The CDR3 DNA reads as TGTGCCACCTGGGTGGGACAGGGCTCCTACAATGAGCAGTTCTTC.

This clone came up a few times. CDR3 in DNA: TGTGCCAGTAGTTCTGCAGATACGCAGTATTTT. Protein product: CASSSADTQYF. The chain employs TRBV19 and TRBJ2-3, with no clear D. Per germline, CDR1 LNHDA and CDR2 SQIVND (reference sequence). The V end was cut by 5 bases, the J end by 4 bases, with 4 bases between. This CDR3 contains 11 residues.

Here the CDR3 DNA reads TGTGCCAGCAGCGTAGATTCGGGGCGGGAGCTGGGCGGGGAGCTGTTTTTT. Protein product: CASSVDSGRELGGELFF. This chain links TRBV9 with TRBJ2-2; 7 bases fit TRBD2. V was clipped by 0 bases and J by 7 bases; unmatched bases: 12. In germline, CDR1 is SGDLS, CDR2 YYNGEE. The CDR3 runs to 17 residues.

The gene calls are TRBV5-6 and TRBJ1-1; no clear D gene. The CDR3 length is 12 residues. Trimming cost V 2 bases and J 3 bases, with 5 bases left between them. Germline values: CDR1 SGHDT, CDR2 YYEEEE. The DNA for the CDR3 is TGTGCCAGCAGCTTTCCGGACACTGAAGCTTTCTTT. Its protein is CASSFPDTEAFF.

V gene TRBV10-3 combines with J gene TRBJ1-3; tentatively, D is TRBD1 (6 bases). The CDR3 is 16 amino acids. Germline V gene data show CDR1 as ENHRY and CDR2 as SYGVKD. V lost 5 bases and J 3 bases, leaving 17 bases between the germline ends. The CDR3 nucleotides are TGTGCCATCAGTCCTACGACAGGCTTGTTTGGAAACACCATATATTTT. This sequence encodes CAISPTTGLFGNTIYF.

This clone was detected only a few times. J is TRBJ2-5 and V is TRBV4-1, with 8 bases aligning to TRBD2. CDR1 and CDR2 from the germline V gene are MGHRA and YSYEKL. Germline trimming cut 0 bases from V and 4 bases from J; bases unmatched to any gene: 7. The CDR3 length is 16 residues. The DNA for the CDR3 is TGCGCCAGCAGCCAAGATCGGCGGGGGGAGGGAGAGACCCAGTACTTC. Its protein product is CASSQDRRGEGETQYF.

This clone has only a few counts. The rearrangement links TRBV9 to TRBJ1-5, with no clear D. V lost 1 base and J lost 4, with 15 bases in between. Germline CDR1 and CDR2: SGDLS and YYNGEE. This CDR3 contains 16 residues. The CDR3 coding sequence is TGTGCCAGCAGCGTAATGGCGGCGGTCGGAAATCAGCCCCAGCATTTT. Translation: CASSVMAAVGNQPQHF.

Only a few counts were recorded for this clone. The chain combines TRBV18 with TRBJ2-3; TRBD2 is a possible D gene (5 bases). V lost 1 base and J 7 bases, leaving 15 bases between the germline ends. Germline assignment: CDR1 KGHSH and CDR2 LQKENI. The CDR3 is 15 amino acids. CDR3 protein: CASSPHPKSGNTQYF. DNA of the CDR3: TGTGCCAGCTCACCACACCCTAAGTCCGGGAATACGCAGTATTTT.

The chain employs TRBV5-5 and TRBJ2-1; D possibly corresponds to TRBD1 (5 bases). V lost 2 bases to trimming and J lost 9 bases, with 9 bases between them. The germline V gene encodes CDR1 SGHKS and CDR2 YYEKEE (reference sequence). CDR3 length equals 12 residues. The CDR3 sequence: CASSFRQSEQFF. The CDR3 bases are TGTGCCAGCAGCTTTCGACAGTCTGAGCAGTTCTTC.